The rows below give T cell receptor beta chains drawn from one sample of a study of cytomegalovirus exposure and HLA in healthy donors. Clones were read by immunoSEQ multiplex PCR, and TCRdb kept only the in-frame ones, dropping some. The sample lists 7,000 or so clones, around 53% occurring once. Sequencing input: PBMCs. All receptors derive from a young man in good health and CMV-seropositive. The CDR3 runs from the conserved cysteine through the conserved F or W. The D gene is left open where the match is weak. For some rows the clone size is stated as once, few or many, or as a class when expanded; others skip it.

d_call	v_call	clone_size	j_call	cdr3_nt	cdr3_aa
TRBD1	TRBV4-1	.	TRBJ1-6	TGCGCCAGCAGCCAAGGAGGGACAGGGTCGACACCCCTCCACTTT	CASSQGGTGSTPLHF
TRBD2	TRBV29-1	few	TRBJ2-3	TGCAGCGTTGATAATTCGATGGCTAGCGGGAGTTCAGATACGCAGTATTTT	CSVDNSMASGSSDTQYF
TRBD1	TRBV9	.	TRBJ2-7	TGTGCCAGCCAGGGGGAGAACAACGAGCAGTACTTC	CASQGENNEQYF
.	TRBV6-5	few	TRBJ1-1	TGTGCCAGTATCCACAGGCCGAACACTGAAGCTTTCTTT	CASIHRPNTEAFF
.	TRBV25-1	once	TRBJ1-4	TGTGCCAGCAGTGATGATACGAGGCGGAATGAAAAACTGTTTTTT	CASSDDTRRNEKLFF
.	TRBV14	.	TRBJ1-1	TGTGCCAGCAGCCGCAGGGTTGTTGGGACTGAAGCTTTCTTT	CASSRRVVGTEAFF
.	TRBV28	.	TRBJ2-5	TGTGCCAGCAGTTTTTTGGTCGGAGAGACCCAGTACTTC	CASSFLVGETQYF
.	TRBV27	.	TRBJ1-5	TGTGCCAGCAGCCATGGGGGGGATCAGCCCCAGCATTTT	CASSHGGDQPQHF
.	TRBV4-3	.	TRBJ1-2	TGCGCCAGCAGCCAATCTCCAGGGGAGGGCTATGGCTACACCTTC	CASSQSPGEGYGYTF
TRBD1	TRBV5-1	.	TRBJ1-1	TGCGCCAGCAGCCCCGGACAGGGACACACTGAAGCTTTCTTT	CASSPGQGHTEAFF
TRBD1	TRBV7-9	.	TRBJ1-6	TGTGCCAGTGGCAGAGGGACAGGGGATTCACCCCTCCACTTT	CASGRGTGDSPLHF
.	TRBV25-1	.	TRBJ2-2	TGTGCCAGCAGTGGACCGGACAGGGAGCTGTTTTTT	CASSGPDRELFF
TRBD1	TRBV7-2	.	TRBJ1-5	TGTGCCAGCAGCTGGGACAGGGAACAGCCCCAGCATTTT	CASSWDREQPQHF
TRBD1	TRBV30	.	TRBJ1-1	TGTGCCTGGAGTCCAGGGGGCCTGAACACTGAAGCTTTCTTT	CAWSPGGLNTEAFF
.	TRBV7-2	.	TRBJ2-7	TGTGCCAGCAGCGCCACAGGGATCTACGAGCAGTACTTC	CASSATGIYEQYF
.	TRBV6-5	.	TRBJ1-4	TGTGCCAGCAGCCGAGCGGCTGTTAATGAAAAACTGTTTTTT	CASSRAAVNEKLFF
TRBD1	TRBV25-1	.	TRBJ1-5	TGTGCCAGCAGTGAAACCACAGGGGGTCAGCCCCAGCATTTT	CASSETTGGQPQHF
.	TRBV29-1	.	TRBJ1-2	TGCAGCGACCAGACAGGATCCTATGGCTACACCTTC	CSDQTGSYGYTF
.	TRBV30	.	TRBJ2-6	TGTGCCTGGAGTAGGGGATTTTCCAACTCTGGGGCCAACGTCCTGACTTTC	CAWSRGFSNSGANVLTF
TRBD1	TRBV10-3	few	TRBJ1-5	TGTGCCATCAGAGGGACAGGTAGCAATCAGCCCCAGCATTTT	CAIRGTGSNQPQHF
TRBD1	TRBV29-1	.	TRBJ2-7	TGCAGCGTTGAACAATGGGGGACAGGGGCTAGCGACGAGCAGTACTTC	CSVEQWGTGASDEQYF
.	TRBV11-3	.	TRBJ2-1	TGTGCCAGCAGTATACAGGGCGCCTACAATGAGCAGTTCTTC	CASSIQGAYNEQFF
TRBD2	TRBV9	few	TRBJ2-2	TGTGCCAGCAGCCTTAGCGGGAGGGCCAACGGGGAGCTGTTTTTT	CASSLSGRANGELFF
.	TRBV10-2	.	TRBJ1-1	TGCGCCAGCAGTGAGTCGACAGGAGGAACTGAAGCTTTCTTT	CASSESTGGTEAFF
.	TRBV14	.	TRBJ2-7	TGTGCCAGCAGCCCCCTCTCCAACGGCGAGCAGTACTTC	CASSPLSNGEQYF
.	TRBV28	.	TRBJ1-1	TGTGCCAGCAGTTTTCGGGGCACTGAAGCTTTCTTT	CASSFRGTEAFF
TRBD2	TRBV6-4	few	TRBJ2-3	TGTGCCAGCAGTGAGCGGGGGGGCACAGATACGCAGTATTTT	CASSERGGTDTQYF
TRBD1	TRBV6-5	medium-sized	TRBJ2-7	TGTGCCAGCAGACCACCGGGGGACAGGCTCTACGAGCAGTACTTC	CASRPPGDRLYEQYF
.	TRBV11-3	.	TRBJ1-1	TGTGCCAGCAGCTACAGGGCCATGAACACTGAAGCTTTCTTT	CASSYRAMNTEAFF
TRBD1	TRBV5-4	.	TRBJ2-7	TGTGCCAGCAGTTCGGGACAGGGGGCCTACGAGCAGTACTTC	CASSSGQGAYEQYF
.	TRBV7-9	.	TRBJ2-1	TGTGCCAGCAGCTTATCACAGGGCTACAATGAGCAGTTCTTC	CASSLSQGYNEQFF
.	TRBV29-1	.	TRBJ2-2	TGTGCAGGGGCCACCGGGGAGCTGTTTTTT	CAGATGELFF
.	TRBV7-8	.	TRBJ1-5	TGTGCCAGCAGCCATGGAACCGGGGGCAATCAGCCCCAGCATTTT	CASSHGTGGNQPQHF
.	TRBV25-1	once	TRBJ2-7	TGTGCCAGCAGTGAATATAACTCAGGCTACGAGCAGTACTTC	CASSEYNSGYEQYF
.	TRBV6-5	.	TRBJ1-2	TGTGCCAGCAGCCCCACCCAACTGCGTGGCTACACCTTC	CASSPTQLRGYTF
.	TRBV29-1	.	TRBJ1-1	TGCAGCGCCGGAGGGGCCCGGGAAAATGAAGCTTTCTTT	CSAGGARENEAFF
.	TRBV18	few	TRBJ1-1	TGTGCCAGCGCAACCTCAGGGAACACTGAAGCTTTCTTT	CASATSGNTEAFF
.	TRBV5-6	once	TRBJ1-4	TGTGCCAGCAGCTGGAGGGGTGACGAAAAACTGTTTTTT	CASSWRGDEKLFF
.	TRBV7-2	once	TRBJ2-5	TGTGCCAGCAGCTCGAGGACTCCCGAGACCCAGTACTTC	CASSSRTPETQYF
TRBD1	TRBV6-5	.	TRBJ1-4	TGTGCCAGCAGCCCGACAGGGGGGTCTGAAAAACTGTTTTTT	CASSPTGGSEKLFF
TRBD1	TRBV29-1	.	TRBJ1-2	TGCAGCGTTCAGGGGGCCTATGGCTACACCTTC	CSVQGAYGYTF